The next 27 T cell receptor beta chains were all read from a single sample in a study of shared T cell receptors in the human thymus (dated by TCRdb to about 2021). Library generation was performed with the immunoSEQ multiplex PCR assay. In TCRdb, the immuneACCESS table is reduced to in-frame sequences with V and J assigned. These tables do not hold every clone; where another copy was compared, an unresolved V gene accounts for under half, and the others remain unexplained. The sample profile shows almost 550,000 clones; 75% to 80% of them were found once. The top ten clonotypes cover 0.013% of the sample. The sample was also linked to a second study, of human thymus T cells.

The material sequenced was thymocytes. Receptors were obtained from a boy in the first two years of life with a congenital heart defect. Donor details come from another sample of the same person, matched by shared clones.

Only one count was recorded for this clone. This chain uses TRBV5-6 with TRBJ2-7; TRBD2 matches 14 bases. Germline V gives CDR1 SGHDT, CDR2 YYEEEE. This CDR3 spans 17 amino acids. V lost 0 bases, J lost 1 base, and 3 bases stayed unmatched. The CDR3 sequence is CASSLGLAGGRSYEQYF. Here the CDR3 DNA reads TGTGCCAGCAGCTTGGGACTAGCGGGAGGGCGATCCTACGAGCAGTACTTC.

This rearrangement joins TRBV7-2 to TRBJ2-4; 7 nucleotides align to TRBD1. Germline V gives CDR1 SGHTA, CDR2 FQGNSA. The CDR3 is made up of 17 amino acids. V lost 3 bases and J lost 6; bases outside the gene matches: 14. The CDR3 reads CASSFDRAAFYGNIQYF. The CDR3 DNA reads as TGTGCCAGCAGCTTCGACAGGGCGGCTTTCTACGGAAACATTCAGTACTTC.

The chain carries TRBV4-3 and TRBJ2-7; 8 bases are shared with TRBD2. The CDR3 contains 16 residues. The trim removed 0 bases at V and 3 bases at J, leaving 7 bases unmatched. Germline-derived CDR1 and CDR2 are LGHNA and YSLEER. CDR3 sequence reads: CASSQEPGTRVYEQYF. For the CDR3, the DNA is TGCGCCAGCAGCCAAGAACCCGGGACTAGGGTCTACGAGCAGTACTTC.

DNA of the CDR3: TGTGCCAGCAGTCCTACCCCATCCGCGGGACAGGGGACGGATACGCAGTATTTT. Translating gives CASSPTPSAGQGTDTQYF. The chain combines TRBV27 with TRBJ2-3, with 10 nucleotides matching TRBD1. The germline gives CDR1 MNHEY, CDR2 SMNVEV (reference sequence). This CDR3 spans 18 amino acids. V was clipped by 5 bases and J by 6 bases; unmatched bases: 17.

The chain has TRBV21-1 and TRBJ2-7; the listed D gene, TRBD2, was not tested against the DNA. TRBV21-1 is tagged as a pseudogene. This CDR3 comprises 17 residues. The DNA of the CDR3 is TGTGCCAGCAGCACGAACGTGACTAGCGGGAGTCGCTACGAGCAGTACTTC. It translates to CASSTNVTSGSRYEQYF.

The chain couples TRBV27 to TRBJ2-1; no definite D call. The CDR3 is 11 amino acids. Trimming took off 6 bases at V and 14 bases at J, with 14 bases between the two ends. Germline V CDR1 and CDR2: MNHEY, SMNVEV (reference sequence). The CDR3 sequence: CASRLALEEFF. In DNA, the CDR3 is TGTGCCAGCAGACTCGCCCTAGAAGAGTTCTTC.

The rearrangement joins TRBV9 to TRBJ2-5, with D possibly matching TRBD2 (6 bases). Germline V lookup: CDR1 SGDLS, CDR2 YYNGEE. Deletions cut 4 bases from V and 5 bases from J, with 21 bases between. This CDR3 comprises 16 residues. CDR3 coding DNA: TGTGCCAGCAGCCCAAGTTCGAGGAGGGGATGGGAGACCCAGTACTTC. Its protein product is CASSPSSRRGWETQYF.

V usage is TRBV7-9 and J usage is TRBJ1-2; D unclear. V gave up 3 bases and J gave up 3 bases, with 2 bases separating them. Germline CDR1 and CDR2: SEHNR and FQNEAQ (reference sequence). The CDR3 sequence is 11 residues long. Here the CDR3 reads CASSFDYGYTF. CDR3 in DNA: TGTGCCAGCAGCTTCGACTATGGCTACACCTTC.

This chain uses TRBV25-1 with TRBJ1-2, with D maybe TRBD1 (6 bases). V lost 4 bases and J lost 2, with 14 bases in between. The V gene's germline CDR1 is MGHDK and CDR2 SYGVNS. The CDR3 covers 15 residues. CDR3 coding DNA: TGTGCCAGCAGTGGTGAACAGGGTCGGAACTATGGCTACACCTTC. Translated: CASSGEQGRNYGYTF.

The chain couples TRBV7-8 to TRBJ2-3; D gene uncertain. Trimming stripped 5 bases from V and 5 bases from J, with 5 bases between. This CDR3 region has 11 residues. Germline V gene sequence: CDR1 SGHVS, CDR2 FQNEAQ. CDR3: CASSVRDTQYF. Here the CDR3 DNA reads TGTGCCAGCAGCGTTAGAGATACGCAGTATTTT.

This clone was detected only a few times. The genes are TRBV27 and TRBJ2-7; D might be TRBD2 (5 bases). The germline V gene has CDR1 MNHEY and CDR2 SMNVEV (reference sequence). The ends were cut back, 6 bases at V and 0 bases at J, with 12 bases in the middle. This CDR3 comprises 14 residues. The chain's CDR3 is CASSLAYSSYEQYF. CDR3 coding DNA: TGTGCCAGCAGCCTAGCATACAGCTCCTACGAGCAGTACTTC.

V gene TRBV10-3 combines with J gene TRBJ2-3; TRBD2 might be the D (5 bases). In germline, CDR1 is ENHRY, CDR2 SYGVKD. CDR3 size: 17 residues. V was clipped by 0 bases and J by 2 bases, with 15 bases between them. The CDR3 spells CAISESSVLPFTDTQYF. As DNA, the CDR3 is TGTGCCATCAGTGAGTCTAGCGTCCTACCCTTCACAGATACGCAGTATTTT.

The chain is built from TRBV29-1 and TRBJ2-7, with TRBD2 matching over 14 bases. Unmatched junction bases numbered 7, after V lost 7 bases and J lost 5 bases. The germline V gene has CDR1 SQVTM and CDR2 ANQGSEA. There are 14 residues in the CDR3. CDR3 sequence: CSALGLAGVHEQYF. The CDR3 nucleotides are TGCAGCGCCTTGGGACTAGCGGGAGTCCACGAGCAGTACTTC.

This chain uses TRBV5-1 with TRBJ2-1; D might be TRBD1 (5 bases). V dropped 2 bases and J dropped 7 bases, with 40 bases sitting between them. Germline assignment: CDR1 SGHRS and CDR2 YFSETQ. There are 23 residues in the CDR3. As DNA, the CDR3 is TGCGCCAGCAGCTTCACTTTTCTAATTACAAACCCACCAGGCTCTAGGGGAATGAATGAGCAGTTCTTC. As protein: CASSFTFLITNPPGSRGMNEQFF.

The genes are TRBV25-1 and TRBJ1-2; 9 bases align to TRBD1. This CDR3 spans 15 amino acids. V was pared by 4 bases and J by 6 bases, with 9 bases of the junction left unmatched. Germline lookup yields CDR1 MGHDK and CDR2 SYGVNS. CDR3 DNA: TGTGCCAGCAGTGCCCTAGGACAGGGGAGACATGGCTACACCTTC. The encoded protein is CASSALGQGRHGYTF.

The chain carries TRBV27 and TRBJ2-7; 8 nucleotides agree with TRBD2. Germline V gene lookup returns CDR1 MNHEY and CDR2 SMNVEV (reference sequence). The CDR3 is made up of 15 amino acids. V gave up 6 bases and J gave up 1 base; unmatched junction bases: 8. The CDR3 region is CASSLRLAPSYEQYF. The CDR3 DNA sequence: TGTGCCAGCAGCCTCAGACTAGCGCCTTCCTACGAGCAGTACTTC.

The chain uses TRBV29-1 and TRBJ1-1; 10 positions agree with TRBD1. With 7 bases clipped from V and 3 bases from J, the junction kept 5 bases outside the gene matches. The CDR3 has 13 residues. From germline, CDR1 is SQVTM and CDR2 ANQGSEA. The CDR3 protein is CSARTGGDTEAFF. CDR3 bases: TGCAGCGCAAGGACAGGGGGAGACACTGAAGCTTTCTTT.

In its sample, this clone was seen a few times. This chain links TRBV28 with TRBJ1-2; 7 bases align to TRBD1. The CDR3 covers 17 residues. Germline assignment: CDR1 MDHEN and CDR2 SYDVKM. The junction had 13 bases not matched to a gene; V was cut back by 6 bases and J by 0 bases. The CDR3 here is CASRISVGTVANYGYTF. Here the CDR3 DNA reads TGTGCCAGCAGGATATCTGTCGGGACAGTAGCTAACTATGGCTACACCTTC.

This clone showed up just once. The V and J genes are TRBV4-1 and TRBJ2-7; TRBD1 matches 8 bases. Losses at the gene ends were 1 base for V and 5 bases for J; bases not matched to a gene: 7. The CDR3 runs to 15 residues. Germline loops: CDR1 MGHRA, CDR2 YSYEKL. The CDR3 region is CASSQGPRGLDEQYF. In DNA, the CDR3 is TGCGCCAGCAGCCAAGGTCCCAGGGGGCTCGACGAGCAGTACTTC.

The chain has TRBV12-5 and TRBJ2-3; perhaps TRBD1 as D (6 bases). This CDR3 contains 13 residues. V shed 6 bases and J shed 7 bases, with 14 bases lying between them. The V gene's germline CDR1 is LGHNT and CDR2 FRNRAP. CDR3 bases: TGTGCTAGTGGCCTCCCGTGGGGGCATACGCAGTATTTT. Amino acid sequence: CASGLPWGHTQYF. The variable domain in full, with the rest retrieved from reference TRBV12-5 and TRBJ2-3, is DARVTQTPRHKVTEMGQEVTMRCQPILGHNTVFWYRQTMMQGLELLAYFRNRAPLDDSGMPKDRFSAEMPDATLATLKIQPSEPRDSAVYFCASGLPWGHTQYFGPGTRLTVL.

This chain joins TRBV30 and TRBJ1-5; perhaps TRBD1 as D (5 bases). The CDR3 totals 13 residues. Trimming pared 4 bases from V and 9 bases from J, leaving 16 bases between. Germline V CDR1 and CDR2: GTSNPN, SVGIG (reference sequence). The CDR3 loop is CAWIQGNFWPQHF. The CDR3, as DNA: TGTGCCTGGATCCAGGGAAACTTTTGGCCCCAGCATTTT.

The chain carries TRBV12-5 and TRBJ2-6, with 9 bases identical to TRBD1. The germline CDR1 and CDR2 sequences are LGHNT and FRNRAP. The junction had 13 bases not matched to a gene; V was cut back by 6 bases and J by 4 bases. The CDR3 runs 18 residues. CDR3 sequence reads: CASGPRDREGAGANVLTF. In nucleotides, the CDR3 is TGTGCTAGTGGGCCACGGGACAGGGAGGGGGCAGGGGCCAACGTCCTGACTTTC. Full variable domain (outside the CDR3, taken from reference TRBV12-5 and TRBJ2-6): DARVTQTPRHKVTEMGQEVTMRCQPILGHNTVFWYRQTMMQGLELLAYFRNRAPLDDSGMPKDRFSAEMPDATLATLKIQPSEPRDSAVYFCASGPRDREGAGANVLTFGAGSRLTVL.

The chain carries TRBV4-2 and TRBJ2-1, with TRBD1 matching 9 bases. V dropped 0 bases and J dropped 7; count of bases not matched to a gene: 4. In germline, CDR1 is LGHNA, CDR2 YNFKEQ. The CDR3 loop spans 15 amino acids. CDR3 sequence reads: CASSQDLQGANEQFF. The CDR3 DNA reads as TGTGCCAGCAGCCAAGATCTACAGGGGGCAAATGAGCAGTTCTTC.

In this sample, this clone turned up a few times. The gene calls are TRBV25-1 and TRBJ1-1; D possibly corresponds to TRBD1 (5 bases). V lost 5 bases and J lost 3, with 13 bases in between. The V gene's germline CDR1 is MGHDK and CDR2 SYGVNS. This CDR3 is built from 14 residues. The chain's CDR3 is CASSTSGRDTEAFF. The CDR3, as DNA: TGTGCCAGCAGTACGTCAGGGAGGGACACTGAAGCTTTCTTT. The full variable domain, in which reference TRBV25-1 and TRBJ1-1 provide the parts outside the CDR3, is EADIYQTPRYLVIGTGKKITLECSQTMGHDKMYWYQQDPGMELHLIHYSYGVNSTEKGDLSSESTVSRIRTEHFPLTLESARPSHTSQYLCASSTSGRDTEAFFGQGTRLTVV.

The V call is TRBV15, the J call TRBJ1-2; possibly TRBD1 for D (6 bases). Trimming removed 6 bases at V and 1 base at J, with 9 bases between. The CDR3 contains 13 residues. CDR1 is LNHNV, CDR2 YYDKDF, per germline (reference sequence). The CDR3 spells CATSMDSNYGYTF. Written as DNA, the CDR3 is TGTGCCACCAGTATGGACAGTAACTATGGCTACACCTTC.

The J gene is TRBJ2-2, the V gene TRBV25-1, with D possibly being TRBD1 (5 bases). Germline V gene sequence: CDR1 MGHDK, CDR2 SYGVNS. The CDR3 totals 13 residues. V lost 2 bases and J 7 bases, leaving 8 bases between the germline ends. CDR3 sequence (DNA): TGTGCCAGCAGTGAAAGGGGTAGCGGGGAGCTGTTTTTT. It specifies CASSERGSGELFF.

V gene TRBV28 combines with J gene TRBJ1-3; D gene ambiguous. The CDR3 has 15 amino acids. Per the germline V gene, CDR1 is MDHEN and CDR2 is SYDVKM. Between the trimmed V and J ends, which lost 5 bases and 0 bases, there was a span of 11 bases. In nucleotides, the CDR3 is TGTGCCAGCAGTCCCATAACCGGCTCTGGAAACACCATATATTTT. Translating it yields CASSPITGSGNTIYF.